A selection of T cell receptor beta chains follows, all from one sample in a study of CD8+CD57+ T cells in acquired aplastic anemia. TCRdb fed the reads into MiXCR, producing one record per CDR3 protein. The sample consists of over 150,000 distinct CDR3 sequences, about 48% of them appearing once. Sequences were obtained from sorted CD4+, CD8+, or CD8+CD57+ T cells (not recorded which) from PBMCs. The receptors here all came from a human donor with aplastic anemia. The CDR3 runs from the conserved cysteine through the conserved F or W. Each record gives: V gene, clone size, D gene, J gene, CDR3 protein, CDR3 DNA. D genes are given only for firm matches. The listing skips clone size in some rows; elsewhere it reads once, few, many or a size class.

TRBV19	once	-	TRBJ1-5	CASSIATGRFSNQPQHF	TGTGCCAGTAGTATCGCAACAGGGCGCTTTAGCAATCAGCCCCAGCATTTT
TRBV2	many	-	TRBJ2-7	CASSEADYPVGFSYEQYF	TGTGCCAGCAGTGAAGCCGATTACCCGGTGGGATTCTCCTACGAGCAGTACTTC
TRBV5-6	-	-	TRBJ1-1	CASSLTGGSTEAFF	TGTGCCAGCAGCTTGACGGGGGGATCGACTGAAGCTTTCTTT
TRBV7-9	-	-	TRBJ1-6	CASKPPDSPLHF	TGTGCCAGCAAACCCCCCGATTCACCCCTCCACTTT
TRBV3-1	-	-	TRBJ2-7	CASSQELGQGGPYEQYF	TGTGCCAGCAGCCAAGAGTTAGGGCAGGGCGGCCCCTACGAGCAGTACTTC
TRBV4-3	many	-	TRBJ2-3	CASSQDRGGADTQYF	TGCGCCAGCAGCCAAGATCGAGGGGGGGCAGATACGCAGTATTTT
TRBV20-1	-	-	TRBJ2-5	CSARAMGPQETQYF	TGCAGTGCTAGAGCCATGGGGCCTCAAGAGACCCAGTACTTC
TRBV20-1	few	TRBD1	TRBJ1-5	CSYSTDRDQPQHF	TGCAGTTACTCGACGGACAGGGACCAGCCCCAGCATTTT
TRBV19	many	-	TRBJ2-7	CASSILGKGEQYF	TGTGCCAGTAGTATTCTTGGTAAGGGGGAGCAGTACTTC
TRBV9	-	TRBD1	TRBJ1-2	CASSVDRDGYGYTF	TGTGCCAGCAGCGTGGACAGGGATGGGTATGGCTACACCTTC
TRBV19	many	-	TRBJ1-2	CASRAGSHGYTF	TGTGCCAGTAGAGCAGGGTCTCATGGCTACACCTTC
TRBV7-9	-	-	TRBJ1-1	CASSGGRAGEACF	TGTGCCAGCAGCGGTGGCCGGGCAGGCGAAGCTTGCTTT
TRBV19	many	TRBD2	TRBJ2-1	CASSIGTSGFNEQFF	TGTGCCAGTAGTATAGGGACTAGCGGGTTCAATGAGCAGTTCTTC
TRBV5-4	-	-	TRBJ1-2	CASSLGAKIRTYGYTF	TGTGCCAGCAGCTTGGGAGCGAAGATTAGGACCTATGGCTACACCTTC
TRBV11-2	many	-	TRBJ1-6	CASSSESIRYNSPLHF	TGTGCCAGCAGCTCCGAGAGTATACGGTATAATTCACCCCTCCACTTT
TRBV10-3	-	TRBD1	TRBJ2-4	CAIGTGDQNIQYF	TGTGCCATCGGGACAGGGGATCAAAACATTCAGTACTTC
TRBV5-1	-	-	TRBJ2-3	CASRRGGITDTQYF	TGCGCCAGCAGGAGGGGGGGCATCACAGATACGCAGTATTTT
TRBV6-1	-	-	TRBJ2-1	CASTRYPYNEQFF	TGTGCCAGCACCCGCTACCCCTACAATGAGCAGTTCTTC
TRBV5-4	-	-	TRBJ2-7	CASSLGTQAYEQYF	TGTGCCAGCAGCTTAGGGACGCAGGCCTACGAGCAGTACTTC
TRBV6-1	-	-	TRBJ1-1	CASSGFRQGRTEAFF	TGTGCCAGCAGTGGCTTCAGGCAGGGGAGGACTGAAGCTTTCTTT
TRBV20-1	-	TRBD2	TRBJ2-1	CSARDWGGSEQFF	TGCAGTGCTAGAGATTGGGGGGGAAGTGAGCAGTTCTTC
TRBV29-1	-	TRBD1	TRBJ2-7	CSVSTGGERGQYF	TGCAGCGTTAGCACAGGGGGCGAACGAGGGCAGTACTTC
TRBV20-1	few	-	TRBJ1-4	CSASRNEKLFF	TGCAGTGCTAGCAGGAATGAAAAACTGTTTTTT
TRBV10-3	-	TRBD1	TRBJ1-6	CAAHDGTDVASPLHF	TGTGCCGCTCATGACGGGACAGATGTCGCGTCACCCCTCCACTTT
TRBV13	-	-	TRBJ2-7	CASSVLQGGYEQYF	TGTGCCAGCAGCGTCCTACAGGGTGGCTACGAGCAGTACTTC
TRBV10-3	-	-	TRBJ2-5	CGSSRDQETQYF	TGTGGGTCTAGCCGTGACCAAGAGACCCAGTACTTC
TRBV5-1	-	TRBD1	TRBJ2-5	CASSSTGQTQETQYF	TGCGCCAGCAGCTCTACGGGACAGACACAAGAGACCCAGTACTTC
TRBV29-1	-	-	TRBJ1-5	CSVEDQEGQPQHF	TGCAGCGTTGAAGATCAGGAAGGTCAGCCCCAGCATTTT
TRBV15	-	-	TRBJ1-5	CATSKGTSNQPQHF	TGTGCCACCAGCAAAGGCACGAGCAATCAGCCCCAGCATTTT
TRBV4-3	many	-	TRBJ2-2	CASSHPTGELFF	TGCGCCAGCAGCCATCCCACCGGGGAGCTGTTTTTT
TRBV20-1	-	-	TRBJ2-5	CSATGGVFLETQYF	TGCAGTGCTACCGGCGGGGTTTTCTTAGAGACCCAGTACTTC
TRBV7-9	-	-	TRBJ2-1	CASSPRMANQFF	TGTGCCAGCAGCCCCCGTATGGCCAATCAGTTCTTC
TRBV29-1	-	-	TRBJ2-1	CSVETGHNNNEQFF	TGCAGCGTTGAAACTGGACACAATAACAATGAGCAGTTCTTC
TRBV12-3/TRBV12-4	many	-	TRBJ1-2	CASSLGTGGYTF	TGTGCCAGCAGTTTAGGGACGGGCGGCTACACCTTC
TRBV10-1	-	-	TRBJ1-2	CASSESTSYGYTF	TGCGCCAGCAGTGAGTCCACTTCCTATGGCTACACCTTC
TRBV6-1	many	-	TRBJ1-2	CASIAPGGTNGYTF	TGTGCCAGCATTGCTCCCGGAGGGACTAATGGCTACACCTTC
TRBV6-2/TRBV6-3	many	TRBD2	TRBJ2-3	CASSQTSGGPDTQYF	TGTGCCAGCAGCCAGACTAGCGGGGGACCAGATACGCAGTATTTT
TRBV3-1	-	-	TRBJ2-5	CASGDETQYF	TGTGCCAGCGGTGATGAGACCCAGTACTTC
TRBV6-4	-	TRBD2	TRBJ2-7	CASRPMVLATNEQYF	TGTGCCAGCAGACCTATGGTACTAGCGACTAACGAGCAGTACTTC
TRBV24-1	-	TRBD1	TRBJ2-1	CATSDSGQGTYNEQFF	TGTGCCACCAGTGACTCGGGACAGGGTACCTACAATGAGCAGTTCTTC
TRBV29-1	many	-	TRBJ1-1	CSVEDLRQLEAFF	TGCAGCGTTGAAGACTTGAGACAACTTGAAGCTTTCTTT
TRBV7-8	many	-	TRBJ2-7	CASSLDRGYEQYF	TGTGCCAGCAGCTTAGATCGGGGGTACGAGCAGTACTTC
TRBV7-2	-	TRBD2	TRBJ2-7	CASTPGGASEQYF	TGTGCCAGCACCCCCGGGGGGGCGAGTGAGCAGTACTTC
TRBV27	-	TRBD2	TRBJ2-5	CASSFLAGGLGETQYF	TGTGCCAGCAGTTTCTTGGCGGGGGGCCTCGGAGAGACCCAGTACTTC
TRBV11-2	many	-	TRBJ2-7	CASSFVGEKDEQYF	TGTGCCAGCAGCTTTGTGGGGGAGAAGGACGAGCAGTACTTC
TRBV4-1	-	-	TRBJ1-1	CASSQDGWVAAEAFF	TGCGCCAGCAGCCAAGATGGGTGGGTGGCGGCTGAAGCTTTCTTT
TRBV19	few	-	TRBJ1-5	CASKGSSNQPQHF	TGTGCCAGTAAAGGATCTAGCAATCAGCCCCAGCATTTT
TRBV5-4	-	-	TRBJ2-7	CASSLRQSSYEQYF	TGTGCCAGCAGCTTGAGACAGAGCTCCTACGAGCAGTACTTC
TRBV20-1	-	-	TRBJ2-7	CSASPSGRPRTSYEQYF	TGCAGTGCTAGTCCCTCAGGCCGGCCGCGGACTTCCTACGAGCAGTACTTC
TRBV29-1	once	-	TRBJ2-7	CSVEVRGTSYEQYF	TGCAGCGTTGAAGTTAGGGGGACCTCCTACGAGCAGTACTTC
TRBV6-5	many	-	TRBJ1-4	CASSYSPGLLGEKLFF	TGTGCCAGCAGTTACTCGCCGGGCCTACTTGGTGAAAAACTGTTTTTT
TRBV2	-	TRBD1	TRBJ1-2	CASRGQGLTF	TGTGCCAGCAGAGGACAGGGTCTCACCTTC